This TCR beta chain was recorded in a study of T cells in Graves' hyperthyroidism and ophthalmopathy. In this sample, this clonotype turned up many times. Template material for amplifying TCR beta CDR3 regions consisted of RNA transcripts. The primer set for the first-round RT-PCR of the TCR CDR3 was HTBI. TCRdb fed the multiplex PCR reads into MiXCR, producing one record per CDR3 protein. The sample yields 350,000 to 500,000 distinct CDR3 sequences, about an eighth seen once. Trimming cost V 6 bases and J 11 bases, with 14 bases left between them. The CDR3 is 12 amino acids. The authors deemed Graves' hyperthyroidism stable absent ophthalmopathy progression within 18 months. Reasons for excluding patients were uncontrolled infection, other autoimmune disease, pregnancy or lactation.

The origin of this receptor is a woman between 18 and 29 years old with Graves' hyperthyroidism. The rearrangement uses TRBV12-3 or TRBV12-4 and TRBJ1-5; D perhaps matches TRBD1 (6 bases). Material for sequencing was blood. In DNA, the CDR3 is TGTGCCAGCAGGGACAGCGGCCTAGCCCAGCATTTT. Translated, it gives CASRDSGLAQHF.